The 4 T cell receptor beta chains below all came from one sample that was sequenced in a study of blood T cell repertoires in COVID-19 (TCRdb year 2020). Libraries were made using the immunoSEQ multiplex PCR assay. The source is immuneACCESS, and TCRdb retained only in-frame sequences with V and J called. Part of the clones is not carried over; for the studies checked, unresolved V genes explain less than half of this, and the remainder is unexplained. Counted in this sample were about 250,000 clones; more than 80% of them appeared once. The ten largest clones take up 3% of the sample. The sample taken for sequencing was peripheral blood. These receptors all come from a woman under 40 with active or convalescent COVID-19.

The chain carries TRBV2 and TRBJ2-2; D is uncertain. The CDR3 loop spans 15 amino acids. CDR1 is SNHLY and CDR2 is FYNNEI in the germline V gene. V lost 4 bases and J lost 0, with 9 bases in between. The CDR3 coding sequence is TGTGCCAGCAGTGTTCGCAGTCCGAACACCGGGGAGCTGTTTTTT. As protein: CASSVRSPNTGELFF.

V gene TRBV12-3 or TRBV12-4 combines with J gene TRBJ2-7; 10 bases match TRBD1. V dropped 6 bases and J dropped 6; count of bases not matched to a gene: 2. The CDR3 sequence is 12 residues long. CDR3 coding DNA: TGTGCCAGCAGCAGGGACAGGGGCGAGCAGTACTTC. It yields the protein CASSRDRGEQYF.

The V call is TRBV6-5, the J call TRBJ1-1; D is possibly TRBD1 (6 bases). The CDR3 covers 15 residues. The germline V and J ends were trimmed by 5 bases and 6 bases, with 19 bases remaining between them. CDR1 and CDR2 (germline): MNHEY, SVGAGI. The CDR3 bases are TGTGCCAGCAGTCCTTTCTGGGGAGGGGGGTCTGAAGCTTTCTTT. It codes for CASSPFWGGGSEAFF.

V gene TRBV30 combines with J gene TRBJ1-3; D ambiguous. Germline loops: CDR1 GTSNPN, CDR2 SVGIG (reference sequence). V dropped 5 bases and J dropped 0 bases, with 8 bases sitting between them. This CDR3 has 13 amino acids. CDR3 in amino acids: CAWGFSSGNTIYF. The CDR3 DNA is TGTGCCTGGGGTTTTAGCTCTGGAAACACCATATATTTT. Based on the CDR3 plus reference TRBV30 and TRBJ1-3, the full variable domain is SQTIHQWPATLVQPVGSPLSLECTVEGTSNPNLYWYRQAAGRGLQLLFYSVGIGQISSEVPQNLSASRPQDRQFILSSKKLLLSDSGFYLCAWGFSSGNTIYFGEGSWLTVV.